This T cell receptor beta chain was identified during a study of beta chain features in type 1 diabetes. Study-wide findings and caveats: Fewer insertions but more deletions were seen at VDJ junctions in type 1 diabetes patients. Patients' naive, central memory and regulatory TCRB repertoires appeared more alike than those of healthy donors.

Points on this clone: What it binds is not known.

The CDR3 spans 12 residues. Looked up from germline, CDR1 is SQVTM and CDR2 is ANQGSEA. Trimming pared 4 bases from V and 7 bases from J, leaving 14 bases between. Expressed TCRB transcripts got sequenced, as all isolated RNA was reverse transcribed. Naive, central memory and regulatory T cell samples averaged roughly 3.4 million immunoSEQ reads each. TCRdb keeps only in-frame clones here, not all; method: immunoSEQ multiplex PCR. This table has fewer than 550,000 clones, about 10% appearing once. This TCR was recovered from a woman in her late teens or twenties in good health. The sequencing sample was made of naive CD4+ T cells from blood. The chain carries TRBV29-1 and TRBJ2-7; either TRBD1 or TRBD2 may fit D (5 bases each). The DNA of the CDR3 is TGCAGCGTTGGCAGACCTGGGGGAGAGCAGTACGTC. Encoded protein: CSVGRPGGEQYV.